This TCR beta chain comes out of a study of blood T cell repertoires in COVID-19. The CDR3 runs to 11 residues. V was shortened by 6 bases and J by 10 bases, with 12 bases between the two germline ends. Germline loops: CDR1 LNHDA, CDR2 SQIVND (reference sequence). Sequencing used immunoSEQ multiplex PCR; TCRdb keeps in-frame clones, though not all of them. This table holds roughly 260,000 clones, approximately 88% found once. Sequenced input: PBMCs or T cells enriched from blood (not recorded which). The chain uses TRBV19 and TRBJ1-1; D perhaps matches TRBD1 (5 bases). This clonotype originated in a woman aged 25-40 years with acute COVID-19. CDR3 bases: TGTGCCAGTAGGAGACAGTCGGGAGCTTTCTTT. Translating gives CASRRQSGAFF.